Following are 10 T cell receptor beta chains from one sample sequenced in a study of identical twins (dated by TCRdb to 2016 to 2018). Library construction relied on 5' RACE. Reads for this sample came from an Illumina HiSeq 2000. The public reads were run again by TCRdb, first through fastp at Q25 and then through MiXCR, and only productive beta chains were kept. Entries are consolidated by CDR3 protein sequence, retaining the most common genes and DNA. This sample holds around 530,000 distinct CDR3 sequences; over 12% were observed only once. The ten top clones hold around 0.48% of the sample. This sample was also put to use in a study of yellow fever vaccine responses in identical twins.

The sample comprised CD4+ T cells sorted from blood. These receptors all stem from a woman aged 18-35 years in good health.

This clonotype has ten or more counts. V is TRBV5-6 and J is TRBJ2-6; 7 bases are a match to TRBD1. The V gene's germline CDR1 is SGHDT and CDR2 YYEEEE. This CDR3 is built from 19 residues. The V gene end was trimmed by 0 bases and the J gene end by 1 base; junction bases not matched to a gene: 10. CDR3 region: CASSLAGTGQSSGANVLTF. DNA for the CDR3: TGTGCCAGCAGCTTGGCCGGAACGGGACAGTCTTCTGGGGCCAACGTCCTGACTTTC.

This clonotype has more than one count but fewer than ten. V usage is TRBV20-1 and J usage is TRBJ1-2; no reliable D call. The germline CDR1 and CDR2 sequences are DFQATT and SNEGSKA (reference sequence). This CDR3 is built from 11 residues. V shed 0 bases and J shed 4 bases, with 3 bases lying between them. CDR3 DNA: TGCAGTGCTAGAGATCGCTATGGCTACACCTTC. Amino acids: CSARDRYGYTF.

The V gene is TRBV15, the J gene TRBJ2-7, with 11 positions matching TRBD2. Trimming at V came to 0 bases and at J to 3 bases, leaving 28 bases not matched to a gene. From germline, CDR1 is LNHNV and CDR2 YYDKDF (reference sequence). This CDR3 contains 24 residues. The CDR3 here is CATSRDWWDRQLAGEPELGYEQYF. CDR3 DNA sequence: TGTGCCACCAGCAGAGATTGGTGGGACAGACAACTAGCGGGAGAACCAGAACTAGGCTACGAGCAGTACTTC.

There are a few counts of this clonotype. The gene calls are TRBV7-8 and TRBJ2-1; no definite D call. CDR1 and CDR2 (germline): SGHVS, FQNEAQ. Trimming shortened V by 6 bases and J by 6 bases, and 18 bases separated the two germline ends. There are 15 residues in the CDR3. CDR3 residues: CASSDVELVFNEQFF. The CDR3 DNA sequence: TGTGCCAGCAGTGACGTCGAACTGGTTTTCAATGAGCAGTTCTTC.

This clonotype was observed a few times. This chain uses TRBV12-3 or TRBV12-4 with TRBJ2-1; 14 positions match TRBD2. V lost 6 bases to trimming and J lost 8 bases; unmatched junction nucleotides: 9. The CDR3 has 16 amino acids. CDR3 nucleotide sequence: TGTGCCAGCAGCTTTCAGGGGACTAGCGGGAGCTATGAGCAGTTCTTC. It specifies CASSFQGTSGSYEQFF.

The chain joins TRBV6-5 to TRBJ2-3; tentatively, D is TRBD1 (6 bases). Trimming cost V 2 bases and J 1 base, with 13 bases left between them. This CDR3 comprises 16 residues. Germline CDR1 MNHEY, CDR2 SVGAGI. CDR3 protein: CASSYLQGVGTDTQYF. The CDR3 nucleotides read TGTGCCAGCAGTTACCTACAGGGAGTTGGCACAGATACGCAGTATTTT.

This clonotype showed up many times. This chain links TRBV29-1 with TRBJ2-1; D perhaps matches TRBD2 (5 bases). Trimming pared 3 bases from V and 6 bases from J, leaving 9 bases between. The CDR3 is 12 amino acids. Germline V lookup: CDR1 SQVTM, CDR2 ANQGSEA. The CDR3 region is CSVEVGVNEQFF. Written as DNA, the CDR3 is TGCAGCGTTGAGGTGGGAGTCAATGAGCAGTTCTTC.

This clonotype was picked up a small number of times. This rearrangement joins TRBV5-6 to TRBJ2-1, with D unclear. Germline loops: CDR1 SGHDT, CDR2 YYEEEE. V was trimmed by 2 bases and J by 9 bases, leaving 6 bases between them. The CDR3 spans 11 residues. As DNA, the CDR3 is TGTGCCAGCAGCTTATTTTTTGAGCAGTTCTTC. Translation gives CASSLFFEQFF.

The genes are TRBV4-1 and TRBJ1-5; 10 nucleotides line up with TRBD1. Germline V gene data show CDR1 as MGHRA and CDR2 as YSYEKL. The CDR3 covers 15 residues. J gave up 5 bases and V 0 bases, and 1 base lay outside the gene matches. The DNA for the CDR3 is TGCGCCAGCAGCCAAGATGGGACAGGGGATCAGCCCCAGCATTTT. It specifies CASSQDGTGDQPQHF.

This clonotype appeared a few times. The chain recombines TRBV5-6 with TRBJ2-7; D is unresolved. The germline gives CDR1 SGHDT, CDR2 YYEEEE. The CDR3 spans 15 residues. Trimming left V 4 bases short and J 3 bases short, with 17 bases between. The CDR3 region is CASSLAGVLNYEQYF. In nucleotides, the CDR3 is TGTGCCAGCAGCCTCGCTGGGGTTTTAAACTACGAGCAGTACTTC.